This T cell receptor (beta chain) appears in the sequencing data of a study of shared clonotypes between healthy human individuals. Study details: Each donor had three CD4 naive, three CD4 memory, two CD8 naive and one CD8 memory plate.

A word on this clone: Other DNA sequences in the same sample also yield this CDR3.

This CDR3 contains 11 residues. The ends were cut back, 6 bases at V and 4 bases at J, with 4 bases in the middle. Germline CDR1 is MNHNY and CDR2 is SVGAGI (reference sequence). Clones were read by immunoSEQ multiplex PCR, and TCRdb kept only the in-frame ones, dropping some. The sample lists 2 million or so clones, 85% to 95% occurring once. The chain links TRBV6-6 to TRBJ2-1; D is uncertain. The specimen sequenced was naive CD4+ T cells sorted from blood. Specified subset: CD45RA+ positively selected. The receptor comes from a man aged 18-30 years in good health. The CDR3, as DNA: TGTGCCAGCAGGACATACAATGAGCAGTTCTTC. This gives the protein CASRTYNEQFF.